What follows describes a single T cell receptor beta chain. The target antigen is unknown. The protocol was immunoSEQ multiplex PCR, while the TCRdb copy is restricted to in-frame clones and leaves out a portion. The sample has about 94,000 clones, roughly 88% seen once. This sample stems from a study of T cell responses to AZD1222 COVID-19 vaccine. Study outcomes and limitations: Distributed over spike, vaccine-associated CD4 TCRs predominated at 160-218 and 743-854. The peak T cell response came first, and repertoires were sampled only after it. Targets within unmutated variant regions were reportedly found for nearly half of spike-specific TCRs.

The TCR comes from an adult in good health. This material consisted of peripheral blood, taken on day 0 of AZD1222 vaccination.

CDR3 DNA sequence: TGTGCCAGTACCGTCGGGAGGGGGGACTATGGCTACACCTTC. Translating gives CASTVGRGDYGYTF. The chain carries TRBV6-5 and TRBJ1-2; D possibly corresponds to TRBD1 (6 bases). The V gene lost 9 bases and the J gene lost 3 bases, with 17 bases spanning the gap. The CDR3 is 14 amino acids. Germline V gene lookup returns CDR1 MNHEY and CDR2 SVGAGI.